The table lists the clone carrying this T cell receptor beta chain with a few counts. What it binds is unknown. V was pared by 6 bases and J by 9 bases, with 17 bases between. The CDR3 length is 12 residues. Germline assignment: CDR1 DFQATT and CDR2 SNEGSKA (reference sequence). A second PCR, run for about 6 to 11 cycles, used a sample-barcoded 5' primer plus a J-beta primer mix. TCRdb itself ran the 5' RACE reads through MiXCR, one entry per CDR3 protein. The data show around 520,000 distinct CDR3 sequences, roughly a quarter seen once. The data were taken from a study of blood T cells in healthy people across ages. Points from the study as a whole: Without sorted subsets, naive and antigen-experienced compartments could not be conclusively compared.

The data were also submitted as part of a second study, on T cells of mothers and their children. This second report adds: Each mother gave over 10 million TCR beta CDR3 reads; each child, around 2.8 million. T cell clones that were persistent and microchimeric went undetected.

V is TRBV20-1 and J is TRBJ2-5, with D tentatively TRBD2 (5 bases). The sequence derives from a boy between 2 and 10 years old in good health. The sequenced sample consisted of blood. In DNA, the CDR3 is TGCAGTGCCCAAGATCGGATCGGGGCCCAGTACTTC. Amino acid sequence: CSAQDRIGAQYF.